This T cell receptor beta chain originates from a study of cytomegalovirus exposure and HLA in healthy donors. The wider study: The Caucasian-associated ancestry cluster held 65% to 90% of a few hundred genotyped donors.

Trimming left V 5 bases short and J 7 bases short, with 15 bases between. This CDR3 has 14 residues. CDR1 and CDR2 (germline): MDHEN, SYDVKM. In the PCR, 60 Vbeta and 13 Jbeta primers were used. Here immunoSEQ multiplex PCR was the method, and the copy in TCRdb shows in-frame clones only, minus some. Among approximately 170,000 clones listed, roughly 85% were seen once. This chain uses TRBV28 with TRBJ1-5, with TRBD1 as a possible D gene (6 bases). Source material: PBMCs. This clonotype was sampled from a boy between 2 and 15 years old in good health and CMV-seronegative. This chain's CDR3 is CASSPQGTGQPQHF. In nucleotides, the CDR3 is TGTGCCAGCAGTCCTCAGGGGACGGGCCAGCCCCAGCATTTT.